This TCR beta chain was recorded in a study of blood T cell repertoires in COVID-19. Profiling relied on immunoSEQ multiplex PCR, and the TCRdb table lists in-frame clones only, not all of them. The sample includes tens of thousands of clones, approximately 83% of them seen just once. This CDR3 comprises 13 residues. Trimming took off 5 bases at V and 3 bases at J, with 8 bases between the two ends. Germline values: CDR1 LNHDA, CDR2 SQIVND (reference sequence). The clonotype comes from a woman aged 80 or over with active or convalescent COVID-19. The chain links TRBV19 to TRBJ1-5; D uncertain. Specimen: peripheral blood. The CDR3 coding sequence is TGTGCCAGTAGTCCGCGATACAATCAGCCCCAGCATTTT. Residues: CASSPRYNQPQHF.